A selection of T cell receptor beta chains follows, all from one sample in a study of T-cell reconstitution after alpha-beta-depleted transplantation in children. TCRdb re-derived calls from the PCR reads in MiXCR, one entry per CDR3 protein. The data contain around 670,000 distinct CDR3 sequences, approximately 14% of them singletons. The starting material was PBMCs, obtained before TCRalphabeta/CD19-depleted stem cell transplant. All receptors come from a girl aged 2 to 10 with congenital amegakaryocytic thrombocytopenia, due to receive a stem cell transplant. Both conserved end residues are part of each CDR3. The D gene is left open where the match is weak. Clone size, where shown, is once, few, many, or a class for clones that have expanded.

TRBV12-3/TRBV12-4	NA	NA	TRBJ2-6	CASSLVLGAGSGANVLTF	TGTGCCAGCAGTTTAGTTCTGGGAGCGGGCTCTGGGGCCAACGTCCTGACTTTC
TRBV4-1	NA	NA	TRBJ1-1	CASSQEFRTEAFF	TGCGCCAGCAGCCAAGAATTTCGGACTGAAGCTTTCTTT
TRBV20-1	NA	many	TRBJ2-7	CSARDPGSSYEQYF	TGCAGTGCTAGAGACCCTGGGAGCTCCTACGAGCAGTACTTC
TRBV12-3/TRBV12-4	NA	few	TRBJ2-1	CASGRPGVQNNEQFF	TGTGCCAGCGGCCGGCCGGGAGTCCAGAACAATGAGCAGTTCTTC
TRBV7-9	NA	NA	TRBJ2-3	CASSLRENPDTDSQYF	TGTGCCAGCAGCTTGAGAGAGAACCCCGACACAGATTCGCAGTATTTT
TRBV11-2	TRBD2	NA	TRBJ2-1	CASSLVGTSEYPLDNEQFF	TGTGCCAGCAGCTTAGTCGGGACTAGCGAGTATCCCCTAGACAATGAGCAGTTCTTC
TRBV20-1	NA	NA	TRBJ2-4	CTVTLAKNIQYF	TGCACCGTGACCCTAGCCAAAAACATTCAGTACTTC
TRBV7-2	NA	few	TRBJ2-7	CASSLKGGPAYEQYF	TGTGCCAGCAGCTTAAAAGGCGGGCCCGCCTACGAGCAGTACTTC
TRBV14	TRBD2	few	TRBJ2-1	CASSQISGSLVNEQFF	TGTGCCAGCAGCCAAATTAGCGGGAGTCTGGTTAATGAGCAGTTCTTC
TRBV12-3/TRBV12-4	TRBD1	few	TRBJ2-3	CASILGQGAKDTQYF	TGTGCCAGCATACTAGGGCAGGGGGCTAAAGATACGCAGTATTTT
TRBV12-3/TRBV12-4	TRBD2	NA	TRBJ2-7	CASSVTSDNYEQYF	TGTGCCAGCAGTGTGACTAGCGACAACTACGAGCAGTACTTC
TRBV11-1	NA	NA	TRBJ2-2	CASSFGQTNTGELFF	TGTGCCAGCAGCTTCGGACAGACGAACACCGGGGAGCTGTTTTTT
TRBV4-1	TRBD2	few	TRBJ2-1	CASSRSQLAGSYNEQFF	TGCGCCAGCAGCCGTTCCCAACTAGCGGGCTCCTACAATGAGCAGTTCTTC
TRBV20-1	NA	many	TRBJ2-7	CSLGSTDF	TGCAGCCTGGGAAGTACGGACTTC
TRBV10-3	NA	few	TRBJ2-7	CAITGGTGSYEQYF	TGTGCCATCACCGGTGGGACGGGGTCCTACGAGCAGTACTTC
TRBV5-1	NA	many	TRBJ2-5	CASSLVSQEETQYF	TGCGCCAGCAGCTTGGTATCCCAGGAAGAGACCCAGTACTTC
TRBV5-1	NA	few	TRBJ1-3	CASSFEGTGLSSGNTIYF	TGCGCCAGCAGCTTTGAGGGGACTGGGCTAAGCTCTGGAAACACCATATATTTT
TRBV20-1	TRBD1	few	TRBJ1-5	CSARAWDRVQEVPQHF	TGCAGTGCTAGAGCCTGGGACAGGGTCCAGGAGGTGCCCCAGCATTTT
TRBV3-1	NA	NA	TRBJ2-6	CASCFGQSHLSGANVLTF	TGTGCCAGCTGTTTTGGTCAGAGCCACCTCTCTGGGGCCAACGTCCTGACTTTC
TRBV12-3/TRBV12-4	NA	many	TRBJ2-1	CASNLLVSPIVDEQFF	TGTGCCAGCAACCTACTGGTTAGCCCAATCGTCGATGAGCAGTTCTTC
TRBV11-2	NA	NA	TRBJ2-7	CASSLGQTGTEQYF	TGTGCCAGCAGCTTAGGGCAAACAGGGACCGAGCAGTACTTC
TRBV28	TRBD2	NA	TRBJ2-7	CASSSAGGTYF	TGTGCCAGCAGTTCAGCGGGAGGGACCTACTTC
TRBV5-1	TRBD2	NA	TRBJ2-1	CASSPGGANNEQFF	TGCGCCAGCAGCCCGGGGGGAGCGAACAATGAGCAGTTCTTC
TRBV6-5	NA	many	TRBJ2-1	CASSYSDTGNNEQFF	TGTGCCAGCAGTTACTCGGACACGGGGAACAATGAGCAGTTCTTC
TRBV28	NA	few	TRBJ2-5	CASRAEETQYF	TGTGCCTCGAGGGCCGAAGAGACCCAGTACTTC
TRBV20-1	NA	NA	TRBJ2-2	CSARDGRPQDTGELFF	TGCAGTGCTAGAGATGGACGGCCCCAGGACACCGGGGAGCTGTTTTTT
TRBV27	NA	NA	TRBJ2-1	CAIRGQGEQFF	TGTGCCATCAGGGGTCAAGGTGAGCAGTTCTTC
TRBV7-2	TRBD2	few	TRBJ2-7	CASSPSGGFSYEQYF	TGTGCCAGCAGCCCCTCGGGAGGATTTTCCTACGAGCAGTACTTC
TRBV5-1	NA	many	TRBJ2-6	CASSLVHSSGANVLTF	TGCGCCAGCAGCTTGGTACACAGCTCTGGGGCCAACGTCCTGACTTTC
TRBV10-3	TRBD2	NA	TRBJ2-7	CAISESGTSGYGEQYF	TGTGCCATCAGTGAGTCGGGGACTAGCGGGTACGGGGAGCAGTACTTC
TRBV7-2	NA	few	TRBJ2-2	CASSPGTLTGELFF	TGTGCCAGCAGCCCCGGGACTCTCACCGGGGAGCTGTTTTTT
TRBV12-3/TRBV12-4	NA	many	TRBJ2-2	CASQARRGGELFF	TGTGCCAGCCAAGCCAGGCGGGGAGGGGAGCTGTTTTTT
TRBV5-1	TRBD1	few	TRBJ2-7	CASSLDPAGGHYEQYF	TGCGCCAGCAGCTTGGACCCCGCAGGGGGACACTACGAGCAGTACTTC
TRBV12-3/TRBV12-4	NA	many	TRBJ2-5	CASSLNRRETQYF	TGTGCCAGCAGTTTAAATAGGAGGGAGACCCAGTACTTC
TRBV29-1	TRBD2	many	TRBJ2-1	CSVGGTRQYNEQFF	TGCAGCGTTGGAGGGACTAGACAGTACAATGAGCAGTTCTTC
TRBV11-1	TRBD1	NA	TRBJ2-1	CASSFRTSVTGQGLNEQFF	TGTGCCAGCAGCTTCCGGACTTCGGTGACGGGACAGGGACTCAATGAGCAGTTCTTC
TRBV27	TRBD1	many	TRBJ1-2	CASSYVPGQGTNYGYTF	TGTGCCAGCAGTTACGTACCGGGACAGGGAACTAACTATGGCTACACCTTC
TRBV7-8	NA	NA	TRBJ2-2	CASSLVSATGELFF	TGTGCCAGCAGCTTAGTTTCAGCTACCGGGGAGCTGTTTTTT
TRBV11-2	NA	many	TRBJ2-1	CASSLLPSAGSYNEQFF	TGTGCCAGCAGCCTCCTCCCGAGCGCCGGCTCCTACAATGAGCAGTTCTTC
TRBV5-1	TRBD1	NA	TRBJ2-5	CASSTNRGFGETQYF	TGCGCCAGCAGCACAAACAGGGGGTTTGGAGAGACCCAGTACTTC
TRBV5-1	TRBD2	few	TRBJ2-7	CASSLGLAGNYEQYF	TGCGCCAGCAGCTTGGGTCTAGCGGGAAACTACGAGCAGTACTTC
TRBV14	NA	NA	TRBJ2-1	CASSQVPGSASQKGNEQFF	TGTGCCAGCAGCCAAGTGCCCGGGAGCGCTTCCCAAAAGGGGAATGAGCAGTTCTTC